These T cell receptor beta chains were read from a single sample in a study of blood T cell repertoires in COVID-19. Measured with immunoSEQ multiplex PCR; TCRdb has only the in-frame clones, and not every one. Altogether 200,000 to 250,000 clones are present, 75% to 90% being singletons, with the ten largest covering roughly 5.1%. Sequences were obtained from peripheral blood. These receptors came from an older woman with COVID-19, enrolled during active disease. Each CDR3 is given with its conserved first and last residue. D genes are given only for firm matches. Only some rows state a clone size, as once, few, many or a class for expanded clones.

j_call v_call d_call clone_size cdr3_aa cdr3_nt
TRBJ2-1 TRBV4-2 TRBD2 - CASSHNPGTSGRTEQFF TGTGCCAGCAGCCATAATCCCGGGACTAGCGGGAGGACTGAGCAGTTCTTC
TRBJ1-2 TRBV28 TRBD1 - CASSSGGQGAIYGYTF TGTGCCAGCAGCTCGGGGGGACAGGGGGCGATCTATGGCTACACCTTC
TRBJ2-3 TRBV4-3 - - CASSQGTFTDTQYF TGCGCCAGCAGCCAGGGGACTTTCACAGATACGCAGTATTTT
TRBJ2-7 TRBV28 TRBD2 - CASSQRVVPAGRPQNLYEQYF TGTGCCAGCAGTCAAAGGGTGGTTCCAGCGGGAAGACCTCAGAATCTGTACGAGCAGTACTTC
TRBJ2-5 TRBV7-2 TRBD2 once CASSLAGRAYETQYF TGTGCCAGCAGCTTAGCCGGGAGGGCCTACGAGACCCAGTACTTC
TRBJ1-1 TRBV2 TRBD1 - CASSVTGTGAGEAFF TGTGCCAGCAGTGTAACCGGGACAGGGGCGGGGGAAGCTTTCTTT
TRBJ1-5 TRBV30 - - CAWSVGQPYQPQHF TGTGCCTGGAGTGTAGGACAGCCCTATCAGCCCCAGCATTTT
TRBJ1-6 TRBV5-4 TRBD1 few CASSPQGILVNSPLHF TGTGCCAGCAGCCCACAGGGGATCCTCGTGAATTCACCCCTCCACTTT
TRBJ2-1 TRBV7-9 - few CASSLPRNRVYEQFF TGTGCCAGCAGCCTTCCCCGAAACAGGGTCTATGAGCAGTTCTTC
TRBJ1-5 TRBV7-2 TRBD1 - CASSPEGTGSNQPQHF TGTGCCAGCAGCCCGGAAGGGACAGGTAGCAATCAGCCCCAGCATTTT
TRBJ1-6 TRBV3-1/TRBV3-2 - - CASSQGLEGSPLHF TGTGCCAGCAGCCAAGGACTAGAAGGGTCACCCCTCCACTTT
TRBJ1-2 TRBV2 - - CASSGENYGYTF TGTGCCAGCAGTGGTGAGAACTATGGCTACACCTTC
TRBJ1-2 TRBV27 - - CASRSTGTYGYTF TGTGCCAGCAGATCAACCGGGACATACGGCTACACCTTC
TRBJ2-7 TRBV28 TRBD1 - CASSPTTGGASEQYF TGTGCCAGCAGCCCGACGACAGGGGGCGCTTCCGAGCAGTACTTC
TRBJ2-2 TRBV5-1 TRBD2 - CASSSGRTNTGELFF TGCGCCAGCTCGAGCGGGAGGACGAACACCGGGGAGCTGTTTTTT
TRBJ2-6 TRBV24-1 - - CATGRPGDGNVLTF TGTGCCACAGGCCGACCAGGGGATGGCAACGTCCTGACTTTC
TRBJ1-2 TRBV5-4 - - CASTLGTQNYGYTF TGTGCCAGCACCCTTGGGACACAGAACTATGGCTACACCTTC
TRBJ1-1 TRBV24-1 - once CATSDSKRGATTEAFF TGTGCCACCAGTGATTCGAAGCGGGGGGCTACGACTGAAGCTTTCTTT
TRBJ2-7 TRBV7-9 - - CASSLGALAYEQYF TGTGCCAGCAGCTTAGGCGCACTAGCCTACGAGCAGTACTTC
TRBJ2-3 TRBV29-1 - - CSLTSTDTQYF TGCAGCCTAACTAGCACAGATACGCAGTATTTT
TRBJ2-1 TRBV19 TRBD1 - CASSIGTGRLDEQFF TGTGCCAGTAGTATCGGGACAGGTCGGTTGGATGAGCAGTTCTTC
TRBJ2-7 TRBV10-3 TRBD2 - CAIRASGSSYEQYF TGTGCCATCAGGGCTAGCGGGAGCTCCTACGAGCAGTACTTC
TRBJ2-3 TRBV3-1/TRBV3-2 TRBD2 - CASSQDGGRGSTDTQYF TGTGCCAGCAGCCAAGACGGGGGGAGAGGGAGCACAGATACGCAGTATTTT
TRBJ2-3 TRBV15 TRBD2 - CATSRDRPSGISTDTQYF TGTGCCACCAGCAGAGATCGTCCTAGCGGGATTAGCACAGATACGCAGTATTTT
TRBJ1-1 TRBV5-4 - once CASSTQGNPEAFF TGTGCCAGCAGTACTCAGGGGAACCCTGAAGCTTTCTTT
TRBJ2-5 TRBV3-1/TRBV3-2 - once CASTRGGEETQYF TGTGCCAGCACCCGTGGGGGCGAGGAGACCCAGTACTTC
TRBJ2-1 TRBV18 TRBD1 - CASSPRWTGVTYNEQFF TGTGCCAGCTCACCCAGATGGACAGGGGTAACCTACAATGAGCAGTTCTTC
TRBJ1-1 TRBV2 TRBD1 - CASSSDRGPEAFF TGTGCCAGCAGTTCTGACAGGGGGCCTGAAGCTTTCTTT
TRBJ2-1 TRBV5-1 - - CASSLSGNEQFF TGCGCCAGCAGCTTGTCGGGAAATGAGCAGTTCTTC
TRBJ1-1 TRBV11-2 - - CASSSGEGGTEAFF TGTGCCAGCAGTTCAGGGGAAGGGGGCACTGAAGCTTTCTTT
TRBJ2-7 TRBV27 - - CASSTLGGVAGEQYF TGTGCCAGCAGTACCCTCGGCGGGGTGGCGGGGGAGCAGTACTTC
TRBJ1-4 TRBV7-9 - once CASSHRDWGNEKLFF TGTGCCAGCAGCCACAGGGATTGGGGTAATGAAAAACTGTTTTTT
TRBJ1-1 TRBV18 - once CASILAGQITEAFF TGTGCCAGCATTCTGGCGGGGCAGATCACTGAAGCTTTCTTT
TRBJ1-2 TRBV24-1 TRBD1 - CATSDRGTGLRGYTF TGTGCCACCAGTGACCGTGGGACAGGGTTGAGAGGCTACACCTTC
TRBJ1-5 TRBV28 - - CASSFEAQRQPQHF TGTGCCAGCAGTTTTGAGGCCCAGAGACAGCCCCAGCATTTT
TRBJ1-1 TRBV18 - - CASSPYRDNPEAFF TGTGCCAGCTCGCCCTACCGGGACAATCCTGAAGCTTTCTTT
TRBJ2-1 TRBV27 TRBD2 - CASSLLGLAGVREQFF TGTGCCAGCAGTTTATTGGGACTAGCGGGCGTTAGGGAGCAGTTCTTC
TRBJ2-4 TRBV19 - - CASSPHTGPIQYF TGTGCCAGTAGCCCCCATACAGGGCCCATTCAGTACTTC
TRBJ2-1 TRBV6-5 - - CASRPVQYNEQFF TGTGCCAGCAGGCCAGTACAATACAATGAGCAGTTCTTC
TRBJ2-2 TRBV10-1 - once CASRPVGELFF TGCGCCAGCAGACCAGTAGGGGAGCTGTTTTTT
TRBJ1-4 TRBV19 - - CASRGTRNEKLFF TGTGCCAGTAGGGGGACAAGGAATGAAAAACTGTTTTTT
TRBJ2-6 TRBV7-9 TRBD2 - CASSPTSGIISGANVLTF TGTGCCAGCAGCCCGACTAGCGGGATTATCTCTGGGGCCAACGTCCTGACTTTC
TRBJ2-5 TRBV18 - - CASSLFSRGQETQYF TGTGCCAGCTCCCTCTTCTCCCGGGGACAAGAGACCCAGTACTTC
TRBJ1-6 TRBV7-9 - - CASSPETGVSPLHF TGTGCCAGCAGCCCGGAGACAGGCGTATCACCCCTCCACTTT
TRBJ2-1 TRBV27 - - CASARMASTQREQFF TGTGCCAGCGCCCGGATGGCTAGCACTCAGAGAGAGCAGTTCTTC